This entry concerns a single T cell receptor beta chain. This record comes from a study of T cell changes during pregnancy in multiple sclerosis. Sequenced by immunoSEQ multiplex PCR; TCRdb stores in-frame clones only, minus some. The sample carries more than 55,000 clones, roughly 92% recorded once. V shed 5 bases and J 2 bases; nucleotides not matched to a gene: 17. Germline V gives CDR1 SGHVS, CDR2 FQNEAQ. There are 18 residues in the CDR3. The clonotype originates from a female donor in good health, enrolled as a control in a pregnancy study. V usage is TRBV7-8 and J usage is TRBJ1-2; 7 bases match TRBD1. Source: peripheral blood, taken in the first trimester of pregnancy. The CDR3 sequence: CASSLNWAGGILNYGYTF. The CDR3, as DNA: TGTGCCAGCAGCCTAAACTGGGCAGGGGGGATTCTGAACTATGGCTACACCTTC.